This T cell receptor (beta chain) derives from a study of response to subunit inactivated influenza vaccine. Study results and limitations: With each seasonal influenza vaccination, the authors suggested, few new T cells are recruited.

Via MiXCR, TCRdb re-called the RT-PCR reads, giving one row per CDR3 protein. The table includes 650,000 to 800,000 distinct CDR3 sequences, approximately 14% detected once. This clonotype was seen repeatedly, ten times or more. Its antigen is unidentified. The CDR3 is 13 residues long. Germline CDR1 MNHEY, CDR2 SMNVEV (reference sequence). V was trimmed by 5 bases and J by 6 bases, leaving 13 bases between them. The specimen was PBMCs from blood, collected less than 15 days before vaccination. J is TRBJ1-2 and V is TRBV27; no clear D gene. The source is a man aged 45 to 65 who received an inactivated influenza vaccine. CDR3: CASSPQLIHGYTF. CDR3 coding DNA: TGTGCCAGCAGTCCGCAGCTGATCCATGGCTACACCTTC.